This TCR beta chain was documented in a study of blood T cell repertoires in COVID-19. Study-level background: Spain, Italy and the United States supplied samples that represented acute and convalescent COVID-19.

Authors' methods: Estimates of nucleated cell counts were drawn from the amplification of reference gene primers. TCRdb's copy holds only in-frame clones and misses some; the assay was immunoSEQ multiplex PCR. The V and J calls and clone size were taken over from that table, and D and trimming were inferred from the DNA. The sample holds over 90,000 clones, 70% to 80% seen once. This CDR3 is built from 12 residues. The germline CDR1 and CDR2 sequences are SQVTM and ANQGSEA. V gave up 6 bases and J gave up 2 bases; unmatched junction bases: 3. The origin of this receptor is a man aged 55-75 years with active or convalescent COVID-19. The sequencing sample was made of peripheral blood. The chain is built from TRBV29-1 and TRBJ2-7; 8 bases are a match to TRBD1. CDR3 DNA sequence: TGCAGCGTCGGGACAGGAGCCTACGAGCAGTACGTC. The encoded protein is CSVGTGAYEQYV.